This TCR beta chain was documented in a study of T cell repertoires in cytomegalovirus infection. At the level of the study: It was the public TCR beta signatures that indicated both CMV infection and matching HLA type. Whole-study results and caveats: The ex vivo response was dominated by HLA-C-restricted CMV-specific TCR beta clonotypes.

The V and J ends lost 5 bases and 3 bases respectively, with 16 bases between them. Looked up from germline, CDR1 is DFQATT and CDR2 is SNEGSKA (reference sequence). The length of the CDR3 is 15 residues. TCRdb analysed the reads with MiXCR anew, one entry per CDR3 protein. The sample lists roughly 730,000 distinct CDR3 sequences, roughly 36% occurring once. Concerning this clonotype: The target antigen is unknown.

The clonotype originates from a human donor in good health (CMV status not recorded). Some clones in this sample may be carry-over from other donors' samples. The source was cultured PBMCs, collected from culture after CMV antigen stimulation. This chain joins TRBV20-1 and TRBJ2-2; D may be TRBD2 (6 bases). The CDR3 protein is CSADRRDPYTGELFF. CDR3 DNA: TGCAGTGCTGATCGGCGGGATCCGTACACCGGGGAGCTGTTTTTT.